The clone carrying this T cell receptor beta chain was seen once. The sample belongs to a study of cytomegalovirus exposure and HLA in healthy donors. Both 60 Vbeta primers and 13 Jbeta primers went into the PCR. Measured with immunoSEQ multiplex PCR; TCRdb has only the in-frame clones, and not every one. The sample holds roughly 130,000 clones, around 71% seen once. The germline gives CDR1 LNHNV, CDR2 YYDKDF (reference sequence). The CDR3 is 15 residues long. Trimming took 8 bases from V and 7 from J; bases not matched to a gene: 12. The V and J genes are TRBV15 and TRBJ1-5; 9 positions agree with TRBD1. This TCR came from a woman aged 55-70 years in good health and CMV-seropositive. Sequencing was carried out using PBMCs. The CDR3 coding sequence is TGTGCCACCGATCCCGGGACAGGGAGTTTACAGCCCCAGCATTTT. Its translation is CATDPGTGSLQPQHF.